This T cell receptor (beta chain) was sequenced in a study of blood T cells in healthy people across ages. For the second PCR, which ran for about 6 to 11 cycles, a sample-barcoded 5' primer and a J-beta primer mix were used. Every molecule of cDNA carried a tag from a template-switch adaptor with 12 random nucleotides. MiXCR, run by TCRdb on the 5' RACE reads, gives a single entry per CDR3 protein. The sample holds roughly 1,300,000 distinct CDR3 sequences; approximately 59% are singletons and the top ten take approximately 7%. Germline CDR1 is MGHDK and CDR2 is SYGVNS. The CDR3 has 15 amino acids. Trimming removed 2 bases from V and 4 bases from J, with 13 bases in between.

The chain combines TRBV25-1 with TRBJ2-3; D is uncertain. Input material: blood. The TCR originated in a man aged 18 to 29 in good health. The CDR3: CASSEHLLGADTQYF. For the CDR3, the DNA is TGTGCCAGCAGTGAACACCTCCTGGGCGCAGATACGCAGTATTTT.